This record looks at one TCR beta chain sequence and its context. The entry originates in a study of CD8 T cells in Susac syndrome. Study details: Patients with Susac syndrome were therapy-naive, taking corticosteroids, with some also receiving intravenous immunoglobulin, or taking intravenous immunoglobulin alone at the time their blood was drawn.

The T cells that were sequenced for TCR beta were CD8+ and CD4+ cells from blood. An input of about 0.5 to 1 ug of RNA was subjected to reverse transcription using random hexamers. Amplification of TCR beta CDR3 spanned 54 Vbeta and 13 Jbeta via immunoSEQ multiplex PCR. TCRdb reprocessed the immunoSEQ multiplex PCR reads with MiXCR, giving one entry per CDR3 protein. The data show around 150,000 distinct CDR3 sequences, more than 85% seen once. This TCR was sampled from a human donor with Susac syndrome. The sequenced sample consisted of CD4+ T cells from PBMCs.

The CDR3 here is CASSGGGFGNTIYF. CDR3 nucleotides: TGCGCCAGCAGCGGAGGGGGTTTTGGAAACACCATATATTTT. J is TRBJ1-3 and V is TRBV10-2; weak D call: TRBD1 (6 bases). V was shortened by 6 bases and J by 3 bases, with 12 bases between the two germline ends. Germline CDR1 reads WSHSY; CDR2 reads SAAADI. The CDR3 covers 14 residues.